The source of this T cell receptor beta chain is a study of cytomegalovirus exposure and HLA in healthy donors. General study points: Available immune exposure information was restricted to CMV serostatus only. Rarity held for most TCR sequences, but there were some public TCRs that occurred in many donors. A later analysis showed TCR association rates differing by HLA locus, peaking at DRB1 and lowest at HLA-C.

Points on this clone: Its antigen is unknown.

The germline V gene has CDR1 SGHTA and CDR2 FQGNSA. The CDR3 is made up of 13 amino acids. The V gene lost 5 bases and the J gene lost 1 base, with 9 bases spanning the gap. 60 Vbeta and 13 Jbeta primers were used in PCR. Libraries were prepared by immunoSEQ multiplex PCR; TCRdb keeps only in-frame clonotypes and omits some of them. This repertoire shows some 200,000 clones, about 84% found once; its top ten account for 3.8%. The TCR sequence derives from a man in his fifties in good health and CMV-seronegative. Sequenced material: PBMCs. The chain links TRBV7-2 to TRBJ2-7, with D possibly matching TRBD2 (6 bases). CDR3 in amino acids: CASSGDSSYEQYF. As DNA, the CDR3 is TGTGCCAGCAGCGGGGACTCTTCCTACGAGCAGTACTTC.